These 8 T cell receptor beta chains were sequenced from one sample in a study of regulatory T cells in long-lasting Graves disease. Time point given: newly diagnosed GD, antithyroid drugs for less than 3 months. From PBMCs, RNA was extracted and then used to make the TCR library. For TCR beta, libraries came from iRepertoire HTBI primers and Arm-PCR of CDR3 regions. TCRdb re-derived calls from the multiplex PCR reads in MiXCR, one entry per CDR3 protein. The sample includes 500,000 or so distinct CDR3 sequences, more than 15% of them seen just once. These data were also reused for a study on T cells in Graves' hyperthyroidism and ophthalmopathy.

This specimen was peripheral blood mononuclear cells (PBMCs), taken at new diagnosis, from a patient treated with antithyroid drugs. The receptors come from a woman aged 40-65 years with Graves disease.

Comment on this clonotype: A read error may be the cause here, since a much bigger clone is one base away. V and J are TRBV12-3 or TRBV12-4 and TRBJ2-1; D unresolved. V was pared by 2 bases and J by 10 bases, with 18 bases between. This CDR3 region has 15 residues. DNA of the CDR3: TGTGCCAGCAGTTTAATTGGCAGCGCGAAAAACGAGCAGTTCTTC. This gives the protein CASSLIGSAKNEQFF.

This clonotype was observed at least ten times. The chain carries TRBV4-1 and TRBJ1-1; D call uncertain. CDR3 size: 14 residues. V lost 1 base, J lost 0 bases, and 6 bases lay in between. From germline, CDR1 is MGHRA and CDR2 YSYEKL. CDR3 bases: TGCGCCAGCAGCCAAGCATCGGTGAACACTGAAGCTTTCTTT. It specifies CASSQASVNTEAFF.

In DNA, the CDR3 is TGTGCCAGCAGCTTAGTCGGCGGGGAGCTGTTTTTT. As protein: CASSLVGGELFF. This chain connects TRBV7-2 to TRBJ2-2, with unresolved D. CDR3 length: 12 residues. Trimming took off 1 base at V and 7 bases at J, with 4 bases between the two ends. Germline V gives CDR1 SGHTA, CDR2 FQGNSA.

This clonotype was detected ten times or more. The chain joins TRBV20-1 to TRBJ1-5; 8 bases fit TRBD1. Germline lookup yields CDR1 DFQATT and CDR2 SNEGSKA (reference sequence). After removal of 4 bases from V and 1 base from J, the junction contained 6 bases not matched to a gene. This CDR3 is 15 amino acids long. DNA of the CDR3: TGCAGTGCTATTTTCCAGGGGGCAAGCAATCAGCCCCAGCATTTT. It encodes CSAIFQGASNQPQHF.

V usage is TRBV5-1 and J usage is TRBJ2-7; 8 bases align to TRBD2. This CDR3 comprises 16 residues. V gave up 4 bases and J gave up 6 bases; unmatched junction bases: 15. From germline, CDR1 is SGHRS and CDR2 YFSETQ. The CDR3 DNA reads TGCGCCAGCAGCCCCGGGGGGGAGAACACCCGAGGCGAGCAGTACTTC. This gives the protein CASSPGGENTRGEQYF.

Regarding this clonotype: This may be a read error, as it is one base from a much larger clone. The J gene is TRBJ1-1, the V gene TRBV10-3, with D possibly matching TRBD1 (5 bases). Germline V gene sequence: CDR1 ENHRY, CDR2 SYGVKD. The CDR3 consists of 15 residues. DNA of the CDR3: TGTGCCATCAGTGAGTCTTGGGACGCGAACACTGAAGCTTCCTTT. As protein: CAISESWDANTEASF.

This clonotype was seen a few times. The chain couples TRBV3-1 to TRBJ2-3; 9 nucleotides match TRBD2. Germline CDR1 reads LGHDT; CDR2 reads YNNKEL (reference sequence). The ends lost 1 base at V and 2 bases at J; junction bases unmatched: 4. The CDR3 is made up of 16 amino acids. The CDR3 loop is CASSQGGTSYTDTQYF. DNA of the CDR3: TGTGCCAGCAGCCAAGGAGGGACTAGCTACACAGATACGCAGTATTTT.

The V call is TRBV4-1, the J call TRBJ2-1; D remains unclear. The germline V gene encodes CDR1 MGHRA and CDR2 YSYEKL. The CDR3 has 18 amino acids. Trimming left V 1 base short and J 4 bases short, with 20 bases between. The CDR3 loop reads CASSQGAPGPLLYNEQFF. Written as DNA, the CDR3 is TGCGCCAGCAGCCAAGGAGCACCGGGCCCTCTGCTTTACAATGAGCAGTTCTTC.